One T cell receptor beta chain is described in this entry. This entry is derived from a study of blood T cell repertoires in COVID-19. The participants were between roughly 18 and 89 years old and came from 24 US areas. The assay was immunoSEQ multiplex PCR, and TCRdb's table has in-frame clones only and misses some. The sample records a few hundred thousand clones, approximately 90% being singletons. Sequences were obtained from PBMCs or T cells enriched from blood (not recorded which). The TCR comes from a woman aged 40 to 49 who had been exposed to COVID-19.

The CDR3 protein is CASSPSRVAGNTIYF. CDR3 DNA sequence: TGTGCCAGCAGCCCATCCCGGGTTGCGGGAAACACCATATATTTT. The chain is built from TRBV7-2 and TRBJ1-3; D is ambiguous. This CDR3 is 15 amino acids long. Germline loops: CDR1 SGHTA, CDR2 FQGNSA. Deletions cut 5 bases from V and 4 bases from J, with 15 bases between.